The rows below give T cell receptor beta chains drawn from one sample of a study of T-cell memory formation after mild COVID-19. TCRdb re-called the 5' RACE reads with MiXCR, one entry per CDR3 protein. This repertoire shows around 320,000 distinct CDR3 sequences, around 28% found once; its top ten account for approximately 12%. Sequencing was carried out using PBMCs or a T cell subset sorted from them (not recorded which). The source of these receptors is an adult woman who had mild COVID-19 (a few samples of this study predate the infection). Cell type and time point are not known. Both conserved end residues are part of each CDR3. D genes are given only for firm matches. A row's size may be missing; if present it is once, few, many or a size class.

size: -
V: TRBV3-1
D: -
J: TRBJ1-1
CDR3: CASGTGGLNTEAFF
DNA: TGTGCCAGCGGTACGGGAGGACTCAACACTGAAGCTTTCTTT

size: few
V: TRBV5-1
D: -
J: TRBJ2-1
CDR3: CASSLGNAGANEQFF
DNA: TGCGCCAGCAGCTTGGGTAATGCGGGGGCGAATGAGCAGTTCTTC

size: -
V: TRBV24-1
D: TRBD2
J: TRBJ2-7
CDR3: CATSAGSGRGYEQYF
DNA: TGTGCCACCAGTGCCGGTAGCGGGAGGGGGTACGAGCAGTACTTC

size: -
V: TRBV14
D: -
J: TRBJ2-1
CDR3: CASSQIVLYEQFF
DNA: TGTGCCAGCAGCCAAATTGTCCTGTATGAGCAGTTCTTC

size: few
V: TRBV30
D: TRBD2
J: TRBJ2-1
CDR3: CAWTTLGLAGVSSSYNEQFF
DNA: TGTGCCTGGACTACTCTGGGACTAGCGGGAGTATCGAGCTCCTACAATGAGCAGTTCTTC

size: few
V: TRBV3-1
D: -
J: TRBJ2-5
CDR3: CASSLYDGETQYF
DNA: TGTGCCAGCAGCCTCTACGACGGAGAGACCCAGTACTTC

size: few
V: TRBV20-1
D: TRBD2
J: TRBJ2-7
CDR3: CSATRLAGPYEQYF
DNA: TGCAGTGCTACCAGACTAGCGGGGCCCTACGAGCAGTACTTC

size: few
V: TRBV7-8
D: -
J: TRBJ2-1
CDR3: CASSQGQWKYNEQFF
DNA: TGTGCCAGCAGCCAGGGCCAGTGGAAGTACAATGAGCAGTTCTTC

size: -
V: TRBV7-9
D: -
J: TRBJ2-3
CDR3: CGSSFGSLQYF
DNA: TGTGGCAGCAGCTTCGGGTCGCTGCAGTATTTT

size: few
V: TRBV20-1
D: TRBD1
J: TRBJ2-7
CDR3: CSAKDRVSDYEQYF
DNA: TGCAGTGCTAAGGACAGGGTGTCAGACTACGAGCAGTACTTC

size: -
V: TRBV27
D: -
J: TRBJ1-1
CDR3: CASKSLWSMNTEAFF
DNA: TGTGCCAGCAAGTCTCTTTGGTCCATGAACACTGAAGCTTTCTTT

size: few
V: TRBV18
D: -
J: TRBJ2-1
CDR3: CASSRGSDSSYNEQFF
DNA: TGTGCCAGCTCCCGAGGAAGCGATAGCTCCTACAATGAGCAGTTCTTC

size: -
V: TRBV18
D: -
J: TRBJ2-7
CDR3: CASSRSGTSYEQYF
DNA: TGTGCCAGCTCACGGTCGGGGACTTCTTACGAGCAGTACTTC

size: many
V: TRBV27
D: TRBD1
J: TRBJ2-4
CDR3: CASSSTGGASNQYF
DNA: TGTGCCAGCAGTTCGACAGGGGGCGCGTCTAACCAGTACTTC

size: -
V: TRBV9
D: -
J: TRBJ2-4
CDR3: CASGLGGDIQYF
DNA: TGTGCCAGCGGTTTGGGGGGAGACATTCAGTACTTC